This TCR beta chain was observed in a study of blood T cell repertoires in COVID-19. Study at large: The United States, Italy and Spain provided the acute and convalescent COVID-19 samples.

In this sample, this clone turned up a few times. The protocol was immunoSEQ multiplex PCR, while the TCRdb copy is restricted to in-frame clones and leaves out a portion. The profile shows approximately 250,000 clones, around 84% of them singletons. Sequenced: peripheral blood. The TCR was taken from a man between 60 and 75 years old with acute or convalescent COVID-19.

CDR3 bases: TGCGCCAGCAGCCAAGATTTGGCGGGGACCAATTCACCCCTCCACTTT. Translated, it gives CASSQDLAGTNSPLHF. V is TRBV4-3 and J is TRBJ1-6, with D possibly matching TRBD1 (5 bases). Germline CDR1 reads LGHNA; CDR2 reads YSLEER. CDR3 length: 16 residues. The V end was cut by 0 bases, the J end by 7 bases, with 13 bases between.